This entry features one TCR beta chain sequence. Antigen unknown. Isolating PBMCs gave at least 6 million of these cells per sample. Per sample, no less than 5.5 micrograms of total RNA were extracted. This record belongs to a study of blood T cells in healthy people across ages. Points from the study as a whole: Higher naive T cell percentage went strongly together with higher TCR beta diversity. More naive CD4+ cells and higher diversity marked long-lived donors relative to aged donors.

PCR was performed a second time for about 7 to 12 cycles using a sample-barcoded 5' primer and a J-beta primer mix. TCRdb re-analysed the 5' RACE reads in MiXCR, keeping a single row per CDR3 protein. Among approximately 1.5 million distinct CDR3 sequences listed, around 35% were seen once. The receptor was derived from a woman aged 25 to 39 in good health. Sequenced input: blood.

CDR3 DNA: TGTGCCTGCCGACTAGGGCTGGGGGATGAGCAGTTCTTC. This gives the protein CACRLGLGDEQFF. The V gene is TRBV30, the J gene TRBJ2-1, with D possibly TRBD2 on 6 matching bases. Germline V gene lookup returns CDR1 GTSNPN and CDR2 SVGIG (reference sequence). The CDR3 is 13 amino acids. V lost 6 bases and J lost 8, with 17 bases in between.